One sample yielded the 8 T cell receptor beta chains listed below, sequenced in a study of blood T cell repertoires in COVID-19. The method was immunoSEQ multiplex PCR; TCRdb's version includes in-frame clones alone and lacks a portion of them. The table has 180,000 or so clones, roughly 86% seen once. Sequences were obtained from peripheral blood. All receptors derive from a woman under 40 with active or convalescent COVID-19.

This clone was observed once. The chain combines TRBV19 with TRBJ1-1; 8 nucleotides match TRBD1. Germline lookup yields CDR1 LNHDA and CDR2 SQIVND (reference sequence). CDR3 length: 14 amino acids. Losses at the gene ends were 6 bases for V and 0 bases for J; bases not matched to a gene: 3. The DNA for the CDR3 is TGTGCCAGTAGCTTGACAGGGGTGAACACTGAAGCTTTCTTT. Translation: CASSLTGVNTEAFF.

The rearrangement uses TRBV2 and TRBJ2-1; 8 nucleotides agree with TRBD2. The CDR3 is 15 amino acids. Germline V gene data show CDR1 as SNHLY and CDR2 as FYNNEI. V lost 4 bases to trimming and J lost 3 bases; unmatched junction nucleotides: 5. The CDR3 DNA reads as TGTGCCAGCAGTGTCGCGGGGGGTAACTACAATGAGCAGTTCTTC. As protein: CASSVAGGNYNEQFF.

In this sample, this clone turned up once. V usage is TRBV6-1 and J usage is TRBJ1-1; no firm D call. V lost 1 base to trimming and J lost 3 bases, with 6 bases between them. Germline V gives CDR1 MNHNS, CDR2 SASEGT. This CDR3 has 13 residues. CDR3 protein: CASSEEADTEAFF. The DNA of the CDR3 is TGTGCCAGCAGTGAAGAGGCGGACACTGAAGCTTTCTTT.

This clone was observed a handful of times. The chain links TRBV7-8 to TRBJ1-1; D might be TRBD1 (6 bases). CDR1 and CDR2 from the germline V gene are SGHVS and FQNEAQ. The germline V and J ends were trimmed by 0 bases and 1 base, with 9 bases remaining between them. This CDR3 is built from 15 residues. CDR3 amino acids: CASSLARGGNTEAFF. CDR3 sequence (DNA): TGTGCCAGCAGCTTAGCGCGAGGGGGGAACACTGAAGCTTTCTTT. Together with reference TRBV7-8 and TRBJ1-1, the CDR3 gives the full variable domain: GAGVSQSPRYKVAKRGQDVALRCDPISGHVSLFWYQQALGQGPEFLTYFQNEAQLDKSGLPSDRFFAERPEGSVSTLKIQRTQQEDSAVYLCASSLARGGNTEAFFGQGTRLTVV.

The chain couples TRBV14 to TRBJ1-2; D not resolved. CDR1 SGHDN and CDR2 FVKESK come from the germline V gene. The V end lost 3 bases, the J end lost 4 bases, and 12 bases lay between the germline ends. This CDR3 is 14 amino acids long. The CDR3 loop reads CASSQMGQTYGYTF. The CDR3 DNA reads as TGTGCCAGCAGCCAGATGGGCCAGACCTATGGCTACACCTTC.

The chain uses TRBV5-1 and TRBJ1-4, with D hard to call. The CDR3 has 15 amino acids. Deletions cut 1 base from V and 8 bases from J, with 15 bases between. Germline V gene lookup returns CDR1 SGHRS and CDR2 YFSETQ. The CDR3: CASSLRSAAEEKLFF. CDR3 DNA sequence: TGCGCCAGCAGCTTGCGGTCGGCGGCGGAGGAAAAACTGTTTTTT.

This clone was detected only once. V usage is TRBV5-1 and J usage is TRBJ1-1; D perhaps matches TRBD1 (5 bases). The CDR3 length is 16 residues. Trimming stripped 2 bases from V and 5 bases from J, with 19 bases between. CDR1 and CDR2 (germline): SGHRS, YFSETQ. Here the CDR3 DNA reads TGCGCCAGCAGCTTAATGGCCAGGGTTCAACGAACTGAAGCTTTCTTT. This encodes CASSLMARVQRTEAFF.

This clone was observed once. The chain uses TRBV6-5 and TRBJ2-3, with D uncertain. The length of the CDR3 is 14 residues. V lost 6 bases and J 2 bases, leaving 12 bases between the germline ends. Germline CDR1 is MNHEY and CDR2 is SVGAGI. The CDR3 loop is CASRSQFDTDTQYF. The DNA of the CDR3 is TGTGCCAGCAGATCACAGTTCGACACAGATACGCAGTATTTT.